This T cell receptor beta chain appears in the sequencing data of a study of blood T cell repertoires in COVID-19. Overall study context: In each case, the material was cDNA or gDNA derived from T cells, B-cell-depleted T cells, or PBMCs.

Original handling: It was from reference gene primer amplification that nucleated cell counts were estimated. TCRdb's copy holds only in-frame clones and misses some; the assay was immunoSEQ multiplex PCR. That table gives V, J and clone size, and the DNA gave D and trimming. The repertoire includes roughly 220,000 clones, 75% to 85% of them detected once, and about 1.5% sits in the top ten. The sample consisted of peripheral blood. This receptor was taken from a middle-aged woman who had recovered from COVID-19.

CDR3 sequence reads: CASSSQGGNYEQYF. The CDR3 DNA follows: TGCGCCAGCAGCTCACAGGGGGGAAACTACGAGCAGTACTTC. J is TRBJ2-7 and V is TRBV5-1, with 8 bases lining up with TRBD1. V was clipped by 3 bases and J by 3 bases; unmatched bases: 5. This CDR3 is 14 amino acids long. Germline assignment: CDR1 SGHRS and CDR2 YFSETQ.